Described below is a single T cell receptor (beta chain) sequence and its context. Its antigen remains unknown. This sample is part of a study of cytomegalovirus exposure and HLA in healthy donors. A multiplex PCR was run with 60 Vbeta primers and 13 Jbeta primers. The repertoire was sequenced with immunoSEQ multiplex PCR; TCRdb's copy has only in-frame clones and lacks some. The sample has about 140,000 clones; 66% are singletons. CDR1 is LGHNA and CDR2 is YNFKEQ in the germline V gene. The CDR3 runs 16 residues. Trimming removed 0 bases from V and 3 bases from J; junction bases left unmatched: 6. Regarding the study as a whole: Rare TCR sequences dominated, though some public TCRs recurred in many donors. Data from an earlier analysis indicated that most TCR beta V segments were productive either about 90% or about 30% of the time.

The chain carries TRBV4-2 and TRBJ2-7; 9 bases match TRBD2. The sequence was obtained from a human donor in good health. The sample was PBMCs. The CDR3 reads CASSQDQREALYEQYF. In nucleotides, the CDR3 is TGTGCCAGCAGCCAAGACCAGCGGGAGGCCCTCTACGAGCAGTACTTC.